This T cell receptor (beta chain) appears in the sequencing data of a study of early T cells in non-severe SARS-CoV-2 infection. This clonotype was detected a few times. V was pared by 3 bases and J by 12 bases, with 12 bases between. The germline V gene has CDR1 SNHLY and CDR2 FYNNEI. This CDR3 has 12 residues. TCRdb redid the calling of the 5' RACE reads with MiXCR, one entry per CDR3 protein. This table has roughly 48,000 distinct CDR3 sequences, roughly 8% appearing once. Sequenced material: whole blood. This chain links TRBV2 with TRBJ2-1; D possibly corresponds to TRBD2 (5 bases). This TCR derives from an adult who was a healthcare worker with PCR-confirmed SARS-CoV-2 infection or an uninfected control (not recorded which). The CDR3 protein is CASSDPREWQFF. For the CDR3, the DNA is TGTGCCAGCAGTGATCCACGGGAATGGCAGTTCTTC.